This T cell receptor beta chain was identified during a study of regulatory T cells in long-lasting Graves disease. Study information: Less than 3 months of antithyroid drugs had been taken by newly diagnosed Graves' patients.

The TCR beta library used iRepertoire HTBI primers with Arm-PCR amplification of CDR3. TCRdb called the multiplex PCR reads again in MiXCR, with one record for every CDR3 protein. The table has 350,000 to 450,000 distinct CDR3 sequences, under 15% seen once. Time point denoted: newly diagnosed GD, antithyroid drugs for less than 3 months. PBMC-derived RNA was used for the TCR library. This CDR3 has 16 amino acids. The V and J ends lost 1 base and 9 bases, in that order; junction bases with no gene match: 11. CDR1 and CDR2 from the germline V gene are LNHNV and YYDKDF (reference sequence). The data were also submitted as part of a second study, on T cells in Graves' hyperthyroidism and ophthalmopathy.

Material: peripheral blood mononuclear cells (PBMCs), obtained at new diagnosis, from a patient treated with antithyroid drugs. The chain couples TRBV15 to TRBJ2-1, with 8 bases that match TRBD2. The clonotype was recovered from a woman aged 30 to 39 with Graves disease. CDR3 in amino acids: CATSRGRGSGIVEQFF. The CDR3 DNA reads as TGTGCCACCAGCAGAGGAAGGGGTAGCGGGATTGTTGAGCAGTTCTTC.